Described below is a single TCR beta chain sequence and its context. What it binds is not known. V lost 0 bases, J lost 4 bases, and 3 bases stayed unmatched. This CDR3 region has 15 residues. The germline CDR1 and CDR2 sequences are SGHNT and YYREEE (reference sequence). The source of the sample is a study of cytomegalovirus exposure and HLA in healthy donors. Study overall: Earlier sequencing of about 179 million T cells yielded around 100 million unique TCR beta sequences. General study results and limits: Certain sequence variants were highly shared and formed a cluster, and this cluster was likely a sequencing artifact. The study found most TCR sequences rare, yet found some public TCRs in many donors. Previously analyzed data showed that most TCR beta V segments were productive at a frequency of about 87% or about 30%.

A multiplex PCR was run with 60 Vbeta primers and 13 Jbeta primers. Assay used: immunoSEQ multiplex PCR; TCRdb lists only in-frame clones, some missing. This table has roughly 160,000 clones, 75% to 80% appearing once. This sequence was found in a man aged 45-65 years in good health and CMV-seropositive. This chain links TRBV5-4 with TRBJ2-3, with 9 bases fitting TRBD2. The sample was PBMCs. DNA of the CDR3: TGTGCCAGCAGCTTGGTGTCTAGCGGGGCAGATACGCAGTATTTT. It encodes CASSLVSSGADTQYF.